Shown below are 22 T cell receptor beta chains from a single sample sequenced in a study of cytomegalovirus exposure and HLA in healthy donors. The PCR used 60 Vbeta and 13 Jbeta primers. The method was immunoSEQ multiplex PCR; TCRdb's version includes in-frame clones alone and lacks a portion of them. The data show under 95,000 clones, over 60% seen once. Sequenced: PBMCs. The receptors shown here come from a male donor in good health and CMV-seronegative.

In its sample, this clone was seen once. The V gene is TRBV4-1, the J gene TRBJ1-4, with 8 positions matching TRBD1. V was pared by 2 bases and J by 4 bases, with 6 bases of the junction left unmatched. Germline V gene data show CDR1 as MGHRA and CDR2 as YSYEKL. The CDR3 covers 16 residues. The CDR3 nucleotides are TGCGCCAGCAGCCAAAACCGACAGGGGTTTAATGAAAAACTGTTTTTT. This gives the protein CASSQNRQGFNEKLFF.

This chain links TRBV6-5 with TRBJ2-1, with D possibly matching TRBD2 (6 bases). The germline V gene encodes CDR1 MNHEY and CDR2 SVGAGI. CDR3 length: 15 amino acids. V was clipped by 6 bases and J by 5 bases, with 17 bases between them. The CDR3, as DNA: TGTGCCAGCAGGGATGATGGGGGGAACGACAATGAGCAGTTCTTC. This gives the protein CASRDDGGNDNEQFF.

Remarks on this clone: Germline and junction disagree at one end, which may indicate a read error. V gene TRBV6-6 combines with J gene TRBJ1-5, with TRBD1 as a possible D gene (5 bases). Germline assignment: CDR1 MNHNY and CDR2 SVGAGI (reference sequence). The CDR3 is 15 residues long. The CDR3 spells CASSPRGGSNQPQNF. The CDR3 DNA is TGTGCCAGCAGTCCGAGGGGAGGCAGCAATCAGCCCCAGAATTTT.

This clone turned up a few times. The CDR3 sequence: CASSLRLTRETQYF. CDR3 in DNA: TGTGCCAGCAGCTTACGATTAACGAGGGAGACCCAGTACTTC. The chain combines TRBV7-8 with TRBJ2-5; D gene ambiguous. Germline CDR1 and CDR2: SGHVS and FQNEAQ. This CDR3 is built from 14 residues. Trimming took off 2 bases at V and 5 bases at J, with 12 bases between the two ends.

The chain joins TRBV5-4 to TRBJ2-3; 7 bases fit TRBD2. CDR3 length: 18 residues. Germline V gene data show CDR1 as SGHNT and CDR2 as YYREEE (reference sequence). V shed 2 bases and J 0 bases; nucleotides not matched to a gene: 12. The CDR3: CASSFWAGASLSTDTQYF. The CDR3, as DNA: TGTGCCAGCAGCTTTTGGGCGGGAGCCTCCCTTAGCACAGATACGCAGTATTTT.

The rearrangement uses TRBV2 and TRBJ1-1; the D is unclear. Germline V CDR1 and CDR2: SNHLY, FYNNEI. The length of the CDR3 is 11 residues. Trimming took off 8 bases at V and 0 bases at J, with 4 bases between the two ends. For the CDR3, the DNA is TGTGCCAGCGCAGTGAACACTGAAGCTTTCTTT. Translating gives CASAVNTEAFF. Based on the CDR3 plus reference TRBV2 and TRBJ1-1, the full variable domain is EPEVTQTPSHQVTQMGQEVILRCVPISNHLYFYWYRQILGQKVEFLVSFYNNEISEKSEIFDDQFSVERPDGSNFTLKIRSTKLEDSAMYFCASAVNTEAFFGQGTRLTVV.

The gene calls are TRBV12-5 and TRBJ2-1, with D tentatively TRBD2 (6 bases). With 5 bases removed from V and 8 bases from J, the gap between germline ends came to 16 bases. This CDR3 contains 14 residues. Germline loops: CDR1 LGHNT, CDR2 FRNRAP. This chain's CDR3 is CASGKRAGRYEQFF. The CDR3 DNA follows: TGTGCTAGTGGTAAGAGGGCAGGGAGGTATGAGCAGTTCTTC.

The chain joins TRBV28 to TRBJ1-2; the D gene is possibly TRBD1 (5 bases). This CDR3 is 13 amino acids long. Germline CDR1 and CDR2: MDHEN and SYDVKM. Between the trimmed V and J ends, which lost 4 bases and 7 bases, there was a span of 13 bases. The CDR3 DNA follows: TGTGCCAGCAGTTCAATCAGGGCCGGTGGCTACACCTTC. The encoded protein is CASSSIRAGGYTF.

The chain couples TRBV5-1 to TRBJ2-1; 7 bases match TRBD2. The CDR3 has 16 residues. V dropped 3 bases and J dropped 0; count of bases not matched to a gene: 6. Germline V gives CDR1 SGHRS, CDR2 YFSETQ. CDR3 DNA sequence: TGCGCCAGCAGCTCACTAGCGCAGGGCTCCTACAATGAGCAGTTCTTC. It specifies CASSSLAQGSYNEQFF.

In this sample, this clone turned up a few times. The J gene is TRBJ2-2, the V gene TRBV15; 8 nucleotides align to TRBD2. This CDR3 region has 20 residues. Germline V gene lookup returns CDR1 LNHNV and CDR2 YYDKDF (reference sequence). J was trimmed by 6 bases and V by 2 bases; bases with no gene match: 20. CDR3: CATSRSVGLVGPGIPGELFF. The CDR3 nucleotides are TGTGCCACCAGCAGATCCGTGGGACTAGTAGGCCCCGGGATACCCGGGGAGCTGTTTTTT.

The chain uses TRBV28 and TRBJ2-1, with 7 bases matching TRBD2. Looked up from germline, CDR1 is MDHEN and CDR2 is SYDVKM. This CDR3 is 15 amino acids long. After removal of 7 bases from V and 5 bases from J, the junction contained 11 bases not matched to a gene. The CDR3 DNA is TGTGCCAGCACCCCCCCGGTAGCGGGCCACAATGAGCAGTTCTTC. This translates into CASTPPVAGHNEQFF.

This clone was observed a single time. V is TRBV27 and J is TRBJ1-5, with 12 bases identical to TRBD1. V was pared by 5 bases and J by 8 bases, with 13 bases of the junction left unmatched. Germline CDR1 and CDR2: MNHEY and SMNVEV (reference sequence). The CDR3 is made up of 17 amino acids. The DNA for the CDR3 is TGTGCCAGCAGTGCCACCGGGACAGGGGGCCCTCAGAAGCCCCAGCATTTT. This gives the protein CASSATGTGGPQKPQHF.

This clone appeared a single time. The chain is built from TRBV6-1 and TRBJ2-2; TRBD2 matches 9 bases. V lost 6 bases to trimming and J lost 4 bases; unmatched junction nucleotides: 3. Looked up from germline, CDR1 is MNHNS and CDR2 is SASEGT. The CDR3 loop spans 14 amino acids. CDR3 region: CASRGLASTGELFF. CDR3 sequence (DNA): TGTGCCAGCAGAGGACTAGCGAGCACCGGGGAGCTGTTTTTT.

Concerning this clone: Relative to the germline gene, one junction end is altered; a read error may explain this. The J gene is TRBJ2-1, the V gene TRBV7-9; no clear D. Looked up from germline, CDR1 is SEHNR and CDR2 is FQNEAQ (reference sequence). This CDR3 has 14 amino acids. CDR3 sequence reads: CSSSFFNTPSEQFF. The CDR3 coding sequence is TGTTCCAGCAGCTTCTTTAATACCCCCAGTGAGCAGTTCTTC.

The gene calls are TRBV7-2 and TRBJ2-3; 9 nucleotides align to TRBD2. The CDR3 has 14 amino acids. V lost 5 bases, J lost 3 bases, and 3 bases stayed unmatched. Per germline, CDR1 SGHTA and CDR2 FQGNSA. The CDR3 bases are TGTGCCAGCAGCCCCGGACTAGCGACAGATACGCAGTATTTT. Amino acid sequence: CASSPGLATDTQYF.

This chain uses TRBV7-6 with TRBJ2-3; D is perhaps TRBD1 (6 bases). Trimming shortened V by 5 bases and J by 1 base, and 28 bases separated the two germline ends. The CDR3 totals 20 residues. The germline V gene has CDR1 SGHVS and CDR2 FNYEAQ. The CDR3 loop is CASSPILARKEGGGTDTQYF. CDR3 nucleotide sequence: TGTGCCAGCAGCCCCATATTGGCTCGAAAGGAAGGGGGTGGCACAGATACGCAGTATTTT.

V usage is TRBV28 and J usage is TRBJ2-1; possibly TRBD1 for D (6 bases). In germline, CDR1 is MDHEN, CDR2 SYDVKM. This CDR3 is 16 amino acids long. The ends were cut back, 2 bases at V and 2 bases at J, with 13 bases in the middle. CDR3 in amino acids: CASSLRSPGAYNEQFF. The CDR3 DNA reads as TGTGCCAGCAGTTTACGCTCCCCAGGGGCCTACAATGAGCAGTTCTTC.

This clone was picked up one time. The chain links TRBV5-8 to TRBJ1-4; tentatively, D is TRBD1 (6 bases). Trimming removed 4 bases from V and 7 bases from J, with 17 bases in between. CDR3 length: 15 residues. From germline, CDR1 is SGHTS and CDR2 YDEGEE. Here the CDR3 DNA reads TGTGCCAGCAGCCCAAGAGACAGGTGGAGTGAAAAACTGTTTTTT. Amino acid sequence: CASSPRDRWSEKLFF.

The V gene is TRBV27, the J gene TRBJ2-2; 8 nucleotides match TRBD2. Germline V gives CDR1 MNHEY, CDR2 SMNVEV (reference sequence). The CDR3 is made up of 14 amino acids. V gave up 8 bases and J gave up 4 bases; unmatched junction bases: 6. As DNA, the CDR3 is TGTGCCAGCGCGACGGGGGGGCCCACCGGGGAGCTGTTTTTT. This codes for CASATGGPTGELFF.

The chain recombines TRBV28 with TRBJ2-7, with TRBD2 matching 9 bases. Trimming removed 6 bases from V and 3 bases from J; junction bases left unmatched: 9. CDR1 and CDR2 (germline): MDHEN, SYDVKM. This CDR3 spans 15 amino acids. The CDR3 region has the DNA TGTGCCAGCAGACCTACGGGACTAGCCAACTACGAGCAGTACTTC. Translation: CASRPTGLANYEQYF.

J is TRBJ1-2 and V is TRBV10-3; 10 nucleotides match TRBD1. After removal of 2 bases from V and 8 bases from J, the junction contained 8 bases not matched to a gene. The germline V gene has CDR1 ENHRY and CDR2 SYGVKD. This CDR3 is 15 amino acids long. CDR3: CAISEPGTGEKGYTF. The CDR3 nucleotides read TGTGCCATCAGTGAGCCGGGGACAGGGGAGAAGGGCTACACCTTC.

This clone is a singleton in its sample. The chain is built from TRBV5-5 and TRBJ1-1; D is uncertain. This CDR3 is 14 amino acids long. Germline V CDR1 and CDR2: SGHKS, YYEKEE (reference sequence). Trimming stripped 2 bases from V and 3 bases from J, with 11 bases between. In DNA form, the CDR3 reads TGTGCCAGCAGCTTTCTGGGCGGGGACACTGAAGCTTTCTTT. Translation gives CASSFLGGDTEAFF.